Listed here is a single T cell receptor beta chain. TCRdb keeps only in-frame clones here, not all; method: immunoSEQ multiplex PCR. The sample contains about 26,000 clones, over 80% of which appear only once. The record originates from a study of blood T cell repertoires in COVID-19. About the study: Sample material is recorded as cDNA or gDNA derived from T cells, B-cell-depleted T cells, or PBMCs.

The sequenced material came from peripheral blood. The receptor comes from a human donor in a cohort sampled during active COVID-19.

The CDR3 DNA reads as TGTGCCAGCAGCCAAGATCCCGGGTGGGAGCAGTACTTC. It encodes CASSQDPGWEQYF. The chain has TRBV3-1 (or the pseudogene TRBV3-2) and TRBJ2-7; no clear D. Germline lookup yields CDR1 LGHDT and CDR2 YNNKEL (reference sequence). The germline V and J ends were trimmed by 0 bases and 7 bases, with 10 bases remaining between them. The CDR3 sequence is 13 residues long.